Each of the 12 T cell receptor beta chains below was sequenced from the same sample in a study of CD8 T cells in Susac syndrome. cDNA came from around 0.5 to 1 ug RNA primed by random hexamers. TCRdb reanalysed the immunoSEQ multiplex PCR reads using MiXCR and keeps one entry per CDR3 protein. Here the sample spans under 550,000 distinct CDR3 sequences, 85% to 90% being singletons. Material for sequencing was CD8+ T cells from PBMCs. Receptor source: a human donor with multiple sclerosis.

As to this clonotype: As the CDR3 is not closed by the conserved phenylalanine or tryptophan, this likely results from a read error. CDR3 protein: CASSLPPRLGVYGYTL. The CDR3 nucleotides are TGTGCCAGCAGTTTACCTCCCCGACTGGGGGTTTATGGCTACACCCTC. This chain uses TRBV28 with TRBJ1-2; D possibly corresponds to TRBD1 (5 bases). CDR1 MDHEN and CDR2 SYDVKM come from the germline V gene. Trimming left V 2 bases short and J 5 bases short, with 18 bases between. The CDR3 has 16 residues.

This chain connects TRBV7-8 to TRBJ2-7; D might be TRBD1 or TRBD2, each matching 6 bases. V gave up 3 bases and J gave up 0 bases, with 12 bases separating them. Germline CDR1 is SGHVS and CDR2 is FQNEAQ. This CDR3 is 15 amino acids long. The CDR3 DNA reads TGTGCCAGCAGCTTGGGGGGCGCAAGCTCCTACGAGCAGTACTTC. It is translated as CASSLGGASSYEQYF. The full variable domain, in which reference TRBV7-8 and TRBJ2-7 provide the parts outside the CDR3, is GAGVSQSPRYKVAKRGQDVALRCDPISGHVSLFWYQQALGQGPEFLTYFQNEAQLDKSGLPSDRFFAERPEGSVSTLKIQRTQQEDSAVYLCASSLGGASSYEQYFGPGTRLTVT.

This chain connects TRBV4-1 to TRBJ2-1; the D gene is possibly TRBD2 (6 bases). This CDR3 spans 16 amino acids. Trimming stripped 0 bases from V and 2 bases from J, with 11 bases between. Per the germline V gene, CDR1 is MGHRA and CDR2 is YSYEKL. The CDR3 DNA follows: TGCGCCAGCAGCCAAGATGGCGGGGACCCCTACAATGAGCAGTTCTTC. It yields the protein CASSQDGGDPYNEQFF.

The J gene is TRBJ1-3, the V gene TRBV27; tentatively, D is TRBD1 (5 bases). This CDR3 is 14 amino acids long. The germline V gene has CDR1 MNHEY and CDR2 SMNVEV (reference sequence). V lost 0 bases and J 4 bases, leaving 7 bases between the germline ends. CDR3 nucleotides: TGTGCCAGCAGTTTATCCTGGGGGGGAAACACCATATATTTT. This encodes CASSLSWGGNTIYF.

The chain combines TRBV6-2 or TRBV6-3 with TRBJ2-1; D is possibly TRBD1 or TRBD2 (5 bases each). This CDR3 has 15 residues. Trimming removed 3 bases from V and 4 bases from J, with 13 bases in between. Looked up from germline, CDR1 is MNHEY and CDR2 is SVGEGT. The CDR3 DNA reads TGTGCCAGCAGTTATACCGGGACGGCGTACAATGAGCAGTTCTTC. It yields the protein CASSYTGTAYNEQFF.

The chain carries TRBV20-1 and TRBJ1-1; D unresolved. The CDR3 has 12 amino acids. The germline gives CDR1 DFQATT, CDR2 SNEGSKA (reference sequence). Trimming pared 6 bases from V and 1 base from J, leaving 9 bases between. CDR3 nucleotides: TGCAGTGCGTTTCAAAAGAACACTGAAGCTTTCTTT. Its translation: CSAFQKNTEAFF.

The genes are TRBV19 and TRBJ1-1; a weak D match, TRBD1 (5 bases). Trimming took off 1 base at V and 1 base at J, with 10 bases between the two ends. The CDR3 is made up of 15 amino acids. Germline V gene lookup returns CDR1 LNHDA and CDR2 SQIVND (reference sequence). This chain's CDR3 is CASSIVGHSNTEAFF. CDR3 nucleotides: TGTGCCAGTAGTATAGTGGGGCACTCGAACACTGAAGCTTTCTTT. Complete variable domain (other parts from reference TRBV19 and TRBJ1-1): DGGITQSPKYLFRKEGQNVTLSCEQNLNHDAMYWYRQDPGQGLRLIYYSQIVNDFQKGDIAEGYSVSREKKESFPLTVTSAQKNPTAFYLCASSIVGHSNTEAFFGQGTRLTVV.

V gene TRBV6-2 or TRBV6-3 combines with J gene TRBJ2-7; TRBD2 aligns across 12 bases. V shed 2 bases, J shed 4 bases, and the junction held 3 bases outside the gene matches. Germline CDR1 MNHEY, CDR2 SVGEGT. The CDR3 sequence is 15 residues long. The CDR3 nucleotides are TGTGCCAGCAGTTACCGGACTAGCGGGGTGTACGAGCAGTACTTC. This codes for CASSYRTSGVYEQYF.

This CDR3 is CSARGVPAKESKRLWSQYF. The CDR3 nucleotides read TGCAGTGCTAGAGGGGTGCCGGCAAAAGAGTCCAAGAGACTATGGTCCCAGTACTTC. The rearrangement uses TRBV20-1 and TRBJ2-5; maybe TRBD2 (5 bases). This CDR3 has 19 residues. Looked up from germline, CDR1 is DFQATT and CDR2 is SNEGSKA (reference sequence). V lost 1 base and J 9 bases, leaving 33 bases between the germline ends.

This clonotype was counted between two and nine times. The chain joins TRBV6-4 to TRBJ1-1, with no clear D. V lost 3 bases and J lost 5, with 7 bases in between. CDR1 and CDR2 (germline): MRHNA, SNTAGT. The CDR3 extends over 12 amino acids. CDR3 residues: CASSDGGTEAFF. The CDR3 DNA sequence: TGTGCCAGCAGTGATGGTGGAACTGAAGCTTTCTTT.

The J gene is TRBJ2-6, the V gene TRBV7-6; D gene uncertain. CDR1 and CDR2 (germline): SGHVS, FNYEAQ. This CDR3 has 16 amino acids. V was trimmed by 2 bases and J by 1 base, leaving 9 bases between them. The CDR3 coding sequence is TGTGCCAGCAGCTTAACCGCGGAATCTGGGGCCAACGTCCTGACTTTC. Amino acids: CASSLTAESGANVLTF.

This clonotype was counted a single time. The genes are TRBV10-2 and TRBJ2-7; no reliable D call. CDR1 and CDR2 (germline): WSHSY, SAAADI. With 6 bases removed from V and 3 bases from J, the gap between germline ends came to 12 bases. This CDR3 is built from 13 residues. CDR3 region: CASSPTFYYEQYF. In nucleotides, the CDR3 is TGCGCCAGCAGCCCCACCTTCTACTACGAGCAGTACTTC.